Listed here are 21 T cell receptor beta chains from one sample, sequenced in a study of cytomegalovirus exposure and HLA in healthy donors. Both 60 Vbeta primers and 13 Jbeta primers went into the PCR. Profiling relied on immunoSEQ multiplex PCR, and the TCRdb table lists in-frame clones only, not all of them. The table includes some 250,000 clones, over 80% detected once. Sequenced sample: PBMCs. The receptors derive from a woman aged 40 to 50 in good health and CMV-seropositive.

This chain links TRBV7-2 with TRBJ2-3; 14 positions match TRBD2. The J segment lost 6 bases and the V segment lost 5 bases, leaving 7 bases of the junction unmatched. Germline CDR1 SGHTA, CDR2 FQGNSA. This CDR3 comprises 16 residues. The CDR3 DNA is TGTGCCAGCAGCCTACGACTAGCGGGGGGGGCCGATACGCAGTATTTT. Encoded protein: CASSLRLAGGADTQYF. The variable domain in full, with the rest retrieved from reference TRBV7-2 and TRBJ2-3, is GAGVSQSPSNKVTEKGKDVELRCDPISGHTALYWYRQSLGQGLEFLIYFQGNSAPDKSGLPSDRFSAERTGGSVSTLTIQRTQQEDSAVYLCASSLRLAGGADTQYFGPGTRLTVL.

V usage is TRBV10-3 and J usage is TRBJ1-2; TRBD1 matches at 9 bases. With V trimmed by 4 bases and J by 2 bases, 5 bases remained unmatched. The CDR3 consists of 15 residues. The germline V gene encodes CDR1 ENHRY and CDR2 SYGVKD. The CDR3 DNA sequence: TGTGCCATCAGTGCCGGGACAGGGCAAAACTATGGCTACACCTTC. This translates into CAISAGTGQNYGYTF.

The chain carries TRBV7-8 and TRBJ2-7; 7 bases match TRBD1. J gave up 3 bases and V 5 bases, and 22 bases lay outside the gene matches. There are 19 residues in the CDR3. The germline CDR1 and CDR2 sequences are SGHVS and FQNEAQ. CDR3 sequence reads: CASSPYRTGLERLGYEQYF. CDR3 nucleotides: TGTGCCAGCAGCCCTTACCGGACAGGTCTGGAACGGCTAGGCTACGAGCAGTACTTC.

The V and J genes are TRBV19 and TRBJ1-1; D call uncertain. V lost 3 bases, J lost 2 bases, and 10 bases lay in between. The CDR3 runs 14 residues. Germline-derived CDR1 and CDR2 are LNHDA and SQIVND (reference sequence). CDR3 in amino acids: CASSIGSSNTEAFF. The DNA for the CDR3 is TGTGCCAGTAGTATTGGGAGCTCCAACACTGAAGCTTTCTTT.

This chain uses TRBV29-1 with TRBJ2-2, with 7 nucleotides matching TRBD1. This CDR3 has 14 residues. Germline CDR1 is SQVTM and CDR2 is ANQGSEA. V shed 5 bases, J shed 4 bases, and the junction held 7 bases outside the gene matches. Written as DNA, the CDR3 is TGCAGCGTTCTCGACAGGGAAGGCACCGGGGAGCTGTTTTTT. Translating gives CSVLDREGTGELFF.

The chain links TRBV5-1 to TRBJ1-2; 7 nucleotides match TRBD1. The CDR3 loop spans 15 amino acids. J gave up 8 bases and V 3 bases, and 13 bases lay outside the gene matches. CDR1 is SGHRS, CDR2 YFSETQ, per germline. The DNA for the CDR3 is TGCGCCAGCAGCTCCCGGGCCGACAGGGTGGAAGGCTACACCTTC. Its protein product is CASSSRADRVEGYTF.

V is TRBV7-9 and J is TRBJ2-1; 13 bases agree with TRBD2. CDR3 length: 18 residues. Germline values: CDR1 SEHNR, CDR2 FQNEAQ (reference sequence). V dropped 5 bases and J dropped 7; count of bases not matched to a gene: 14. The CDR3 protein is CASSPGLAGKGPSNEQFF. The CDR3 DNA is TGTGCCAGCAGCCCGGGACTAGCGGGAAAAGGCCCTAGTAATGAGCAGTTCTTC.

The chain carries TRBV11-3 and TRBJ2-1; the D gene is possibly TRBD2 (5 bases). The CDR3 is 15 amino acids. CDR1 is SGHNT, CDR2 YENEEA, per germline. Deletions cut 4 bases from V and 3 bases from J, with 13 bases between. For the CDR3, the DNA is TGTGCCAGCAGCTCCCCGGGGATTTACTACAATGAGCAGTTCTTC. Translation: CASSSPGIYYNEQFF.

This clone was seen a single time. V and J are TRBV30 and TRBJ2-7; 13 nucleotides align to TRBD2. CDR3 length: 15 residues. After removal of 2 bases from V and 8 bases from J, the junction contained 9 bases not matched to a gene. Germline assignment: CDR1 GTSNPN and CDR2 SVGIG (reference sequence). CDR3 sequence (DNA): TGTGCCTGGAGTACCGGACTAGCGGGAGATGGTAAGCAGTACTTC. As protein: CAWSTGLAGDGKQYF.

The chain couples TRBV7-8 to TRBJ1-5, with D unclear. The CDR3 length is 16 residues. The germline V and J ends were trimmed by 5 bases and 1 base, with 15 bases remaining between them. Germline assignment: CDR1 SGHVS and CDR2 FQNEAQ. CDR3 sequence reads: CASSPPEGGSNQPQHF. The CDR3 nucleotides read TGTGCCAGCAGCCCCCCAGAGGGCGGGAGCAATCAGCCCCAGCATTTT.

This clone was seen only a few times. In DNA, the CDR3 is TGTGCCAGCAGTTCGGGACAGGGTAACGGACAGCCCCAGCATTTT. It encodes CASSSGQGNGQPQHF. J is TRBJ1-5 and V is TRBV6-5, with TRBD1 identical over 9 bases. Per the germline V gene, CDR1 is MNHEY and CDR2 is SVGAGI. V was pared by 4 bases and J by 7 bases, with 8 bases of the junction left unmatched. The CDR3 runs to 15 residues.

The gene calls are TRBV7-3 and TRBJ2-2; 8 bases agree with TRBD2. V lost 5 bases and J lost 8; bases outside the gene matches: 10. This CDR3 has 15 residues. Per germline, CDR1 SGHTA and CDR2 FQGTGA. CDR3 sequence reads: CASSPRPLAGGELFF. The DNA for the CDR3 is TGTGCCAGCAGCCCACGGCCGTTAGCGGGAGGGGAGCTGTTTTTT.

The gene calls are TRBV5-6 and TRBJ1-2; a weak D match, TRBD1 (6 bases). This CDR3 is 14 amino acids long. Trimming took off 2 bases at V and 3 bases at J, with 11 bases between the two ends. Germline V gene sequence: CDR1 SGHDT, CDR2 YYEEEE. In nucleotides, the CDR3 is TGTGCCAGCAGCTTCTACAGGGTGCACTATGGCTACACCTTC. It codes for CASSFYRVHYGYTF.

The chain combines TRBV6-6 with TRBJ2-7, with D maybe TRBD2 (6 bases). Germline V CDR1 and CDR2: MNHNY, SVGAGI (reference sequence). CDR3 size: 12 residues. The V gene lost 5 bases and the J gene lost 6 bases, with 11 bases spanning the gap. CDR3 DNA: TGTGCCAGCAGTCCCGGCGGGGCCGAGCAGTACTTC. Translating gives CASSPGGAEQYF.

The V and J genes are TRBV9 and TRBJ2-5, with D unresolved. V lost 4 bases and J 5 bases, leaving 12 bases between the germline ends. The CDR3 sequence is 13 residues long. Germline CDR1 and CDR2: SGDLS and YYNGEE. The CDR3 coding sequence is TGTGCCAGCAGCCTCGGGTCAAAGGAGACCCAGTACTTC. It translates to CASSLGSKETQYF.

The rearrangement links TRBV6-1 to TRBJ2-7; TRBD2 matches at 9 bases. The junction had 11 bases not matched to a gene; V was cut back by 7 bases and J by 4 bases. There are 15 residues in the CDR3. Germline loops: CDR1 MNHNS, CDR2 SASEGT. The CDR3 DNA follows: TGTGCCAGCAAAGTATCGGCTAGCGGGAAATACGAGCAGTACTTC. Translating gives CASKVSASGKYEQYF.

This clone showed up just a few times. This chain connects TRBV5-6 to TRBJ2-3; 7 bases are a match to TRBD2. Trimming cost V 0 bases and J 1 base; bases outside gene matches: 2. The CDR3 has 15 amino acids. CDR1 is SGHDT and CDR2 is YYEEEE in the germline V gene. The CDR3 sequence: CASSLAAGGTDTQYF. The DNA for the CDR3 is TGTGCCAGCAGCTTGGCCGCGGGAGGCACAGATACGCAGTATTTT.

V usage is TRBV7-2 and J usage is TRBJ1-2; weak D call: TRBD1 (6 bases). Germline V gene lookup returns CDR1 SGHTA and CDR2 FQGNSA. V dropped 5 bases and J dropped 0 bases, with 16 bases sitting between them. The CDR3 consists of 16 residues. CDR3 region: CASSPLRGQSNYGYTF. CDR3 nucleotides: TGTGCCAGCAGCCCCCTTAGGGGACAATCTAACTATGGCTACACCTTC.

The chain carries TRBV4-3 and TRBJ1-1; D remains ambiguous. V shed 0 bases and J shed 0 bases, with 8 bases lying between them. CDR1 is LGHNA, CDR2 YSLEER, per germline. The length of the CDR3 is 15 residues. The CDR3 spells CASSQDRRMNTEAFF. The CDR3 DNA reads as TGCGCCAGCAGCCAAGATAGGCGGATGAACACTGAAGCTTTCTTT.

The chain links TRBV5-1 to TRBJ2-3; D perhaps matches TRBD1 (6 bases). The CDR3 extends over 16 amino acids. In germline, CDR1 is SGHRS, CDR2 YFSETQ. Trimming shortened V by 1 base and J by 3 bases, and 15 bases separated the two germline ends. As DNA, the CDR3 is TGCGCCAGCAGCTTGAGGCCGGACAGCCCTACAGATACGCAGTATTTT. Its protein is CASSLRPDSPTDTQYF.

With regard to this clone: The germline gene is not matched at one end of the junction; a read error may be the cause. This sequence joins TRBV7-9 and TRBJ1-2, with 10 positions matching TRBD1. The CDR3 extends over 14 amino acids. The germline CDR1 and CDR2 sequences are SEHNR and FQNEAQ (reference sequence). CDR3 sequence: CSSSSPTGGGGYTF. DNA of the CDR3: TGTTCCAGCAGCTCTCCGACAGGGGGCGGTGGCTACACCTTC.